This T cell receptor (beta chain) was sequenced during a study of blood T cell repertoires in COVID-19. On the study more broadly: Sites across the United States, Italy and Spain contributed samples from acute and convalescent COVID-19. PBMCs, B-cell-depleted T cells, or T cells provided the cDNA or gDNA that made up the material.

Under the authors' procedure: Estimates of nucleated cell counts were drawn from the amplification of reference gene primers. Using immunoSEQ multiplex PCR, the repertoire was profiled, and TCRdb retains in-frame clones only, with some absent. That table gives V, J and clone size, and the DNA gave D and trimming. The sample has more than 75,000 clones, 85% to 90% seen once. The sequence derives from a woman in her 70s with acute or convalescent COVID-19. Sequenced sample: peripheral blood.

DNA of the CDR3: TGTGCCAGCAGCCAAGAGGGGGGTTCCTACAATGAGCAGTTCTTC. Translating gives CASSQEGGSYNEQFF. This chain uses TRBV3-1 (or the pseudogene TRBV3-2) with TRBJ2-1, with a weak D call TRBD2 (6 bases). V was cut by 0 bases and J by 1 base, with 7 bases left in between. The germline CDR1 and CDR2 sequences are LGHDT and YNNKEL (reference sequence). This CDR3 spans 15 amino acids.